These 21 T cell receptor beta chains share one sample of origin, sequenced in a study of memory CD4+ T cells and cytomegalovirus serostatus (dated by TCRdb to about 2019). Single viable CD3+CD4+CD8-CD45RO+ cells were sorted as memory CD4+ T cells on a FACSAria II. The library was built by means of the immunoSEQ multiplex PCR assay. In its TCRdb copy, this immuneACCESS table keeps in-frame sequences only and misses some clones. Where compared with another copy, unresolved V genes explain less than half of these, and the others have no known cause. The sample yields 35,000 to 50,000 clones; just under 80% were counted once. Around 0.6% of the sample comes from the top ten. The sequencing sample was made of memory CD4+ T cells from blood. The source is an adult in good health and CMV-seronegative.

The rearrangement links TRBV7-9 to TRBJ2-1; TRBD2 matches 11 bases. Germline V gene data show CDR1 as SEHNR and CDR2 as FQNEAQ (reference sequence). This CDR3 spans 18 amino acids. J was trimmed by 2 bases and V by 3 bases; bases with no gene match: 9. The CDR3 here is CASSLASGGLLAYNEQFF. CDR3 bases: TGTGCCAGCAGCTTGGCTAGCGGGGGGCTTTTGGCCTACAATGAGCAGTTCTTC.

The chain has TRBV7-6 and TRBJ2-3; D perhaps matches TRBD1 (7 bases). The CDR3 extends over 14 amino acids. The V gene lost 5 bases and the J gene lost 3 bases, with 12 bases spanning the gap. From germline, CDR1 is SGHVS and CDR2 FNYEAQ. In nucleotides, the CDR3 is TGTGCCAGCAGCCTCCAGGGGGGAACAGATACGCAGTATTTT. This sequence encodes CASSLQGGTDTQYF. Complete variable domain (other parts from reference TRBV7-6 and TRBJ2-3): GAGVSQSPRYKVTKRGQDVALRCDPISGHVSLYWYRQALGQGPEFLTYFNYEAQQDKSGLPNDRFSAERPEGSISTLTIQRTEQRDSAMYRCASSLQGGTDTQYFGPGTRLTVL.

The gene calls are TRBV19 and TRBJ1-5; the D gene is possibly TRBD1 (5 bases). CDR1 LNHDA and CDR2 SQIVND come from the germline V gene (reference sequence). V lost 6 bases, J lost 7 bases, and 13 bases lay in between. There are 13 residues in the CDR3. CDR3 loop: CASSHGGEQPQHF. The CDR3 DNA reads TGTGCCAGTAGCCATGGGGGAGAACAGCCCCAGCATTTT.

The chain joins TRBV27 to TRBJ2-3, with D tentatively TRBD1 or TRBD2 (6 bases each). V lost 5 bases and J 1 base, leaving 16 bases between the germline ends. Germline V CDR1 and CDR2: MNHEY, SMNVEV (reference sequence). The CDR3 contains 16 residues. CDR3 in amino acids: CASSLRWGAGTDTQYF. CDR3 nucleotide sequence: TGTGCCAGCAGTCTCAGGTGGGGGGCCGGCACAGATACGCAGTATTTT.

This clone showed up just once. The chain recombines TRBV19 with TRBJ2-7; D is ambiguous. The CDR3 runs to 13 residues. V gave up 2 bases and J gave up 6 bases, with 11 bases separating them. Germline V lookup: CDR1 LNHDA, CDR2 SQIVND (reference sequence). For the CDR3, the DNA is TGTGCCAGTAGTATACTTTTGGGTGGCGAGCAGTACTTC. Its translation is CASSILLGGEQYF.

The J gene is TRBJ2-7, the V gene TRBV18; D remains unclear. Germline V gene data show CDR1 as KGHSH and CDR2 as LQKENI. Trimming left V 0 bases short and J 6 bases short, with 12 bases between. The CDR3 is made up of 14 amino acids. CDR3 in DNA: TGTGCCAGCTCACCACCAGGGCCCACGGGCGAGCAGTACTTC. This gives the protein CASSPPGPTGEQYF. The whole variable domain, filled in from reference TRBV18 and TRBJ2-7, reads NAGVMQNPRHLVRRRGQEARLRCSPMKGHSHVYWYRQLPEEGLKFMVYLQKENIIDESGMPKERFSAEFPKEGPSILRIQQVVRGDSAAYFCASSPPGPTGEQYFGPGTRLTVT.

This clone was seen more than once but under ten times. This chain connects TRBV2 to TRBJ2-4; D possibly uses TRBD1 or TRBD2 (6 bases each). The germline V gene encodes CDR1 SNHLY and CDR2 FYNNEI. With 1 base removed from V and 6 bases from J, the gap between germline ends came to 16 bases. CDR3 length: 16 amino acids. The CDR3 coding sequence is TGTGCCAGCAGTGAAGAGTCCGGGGGCAGGGGAAACATTCAGTACTTC. This sequence encodes CASSEESGGRGNIQYF.

The gene calls are TRBV6-1 and TRBJ2-5, with D perhaps TRBD1 (6 bases). The CDR3 covers 13 residues. CDR1 and CDR2 from the germline V gene are MNHNS and SASEGT. V lost 5 bases, J lost 1 base, and 8 bases lay in between. CDR3 sequence (DNA): TGTGCCAGCAGTAGGACAGTCCAAGAGACCCAGTACTTC. This encodes CASSRTVQETQYF.

This clone was seen a single time. This chain links TRBV29-1 with TRBJ2-6, with TRBD1 matching over 12 bases. The junction had 5 bases not matched to a gene; V was cut back by 5 bases and J by 3 bases. Germline CDR1 is SQVTM and CDR2 is ANQGSEA. CDR3 length: 16 amino acids. The CDR3 spells CSVSGTGGVGANVLTF. For the CDR3, the DNA is TGCAGCGTTTCCGGGACAGGGGGCGTTGGGGCCAACGTCCTGACTTTC.

The chain links TRBV10-3 to TRBJ1-2; the D gene is possibly TRBD1 (5 bases). With 11 bases removed from V and 6 bases from J, the gap between germline ends came to 16 bases. The CDR3 is 12 amino acids. In germline, CDR1 is ENHRY, CDR2 SYGVKD. CDR3 coding DNA: TGTGCCGCCAAGGGGACGGTCGATGGCTACACCTTC. This sequence encodes CAAKGTVDGYTF.

The chain uses TRBV5-6 and TRBJ2-6, with D perhaps matching TRBD1 or TRBD2 (5 bases each). Germline V gene lookup returns CDR1 SGHDT and CDR2 YYEEEE. V dropped 5 bases and J dropped 0 bases, with 6 bases sitting between them. The CDR3 loop spans 14 amino acids. CDR3 amino acids: CASSGGSGANVLTF. The CDR3 DNA reads TGTGCCAGCAGTGGGGGCTCTGGGGCCAACGTCCTGACTTTC.

V usage is TRBV14 and J usage is TRBJ1-6, with D unclear. In germline, CDR1 is SGHDN, CDR2 FVKESK. This CDR3 is 14 amino acids long. Trimming removed 0 bases from V and 7 bases from J, with 7 bases in between. CDR3 bases: TGTGCCAGCAGCCAAGAGACCCGAAATTCACCCCTCCACTTT. The encoded protein is CASSQETRNSPLHF.

This clone has a handful of counts. The CDR3 here is CAWGTGTEGSPLHF. In DNA form, the CDR3 reads TGTGCCTGGGGTACCGGGACAGAAGGTTCACCCCTCCACTTT. The rearrangement links TRBV30 to TRBJ1-6; TRBD1 aligns across 7 bases. Germline-derived CDR1 and CDR2 are GTSNPN and SVGIG (reference sequence). V gave up 5 bases and J gave up 9 bases; unmatched junction bases: 10. CDR3 length: 14 residues.

The chain links TRBV5-1 to TRBJ2-5; 12 bases are shared with TRBD2. The CDR3 runs to 16 residues. CDR1 is SGHRS and CDR2 is YFSETQ in the germline V gene. J gave up 4 bases and V 5 bases, and 9 bases lay outside the gene matches. CDR3 protein: CASRSTSGGNLETQYF. CDR3 sequence (DNA): TGCGCCAGCAGATCGACTAGCGGGGGAAATTTAGAGACCCAGTACTTC. The full variable domain, completed using reference TRBV5-1 and TRBJ2-5, is KAGVTQTPRYLIKTRGQQVTLSCSPISGHRSVSWYQQTPGQGLQFLFEYFSETQRNKGNFPGRFSGRQFSNSRSEMNVSTLELGDSALYLCASRSTSGGNLETQYFGPGTRLLVL.

The V gene is TRBV5-4, the J gene TRBJ1-2; D is uncertain. Germline V CDR1 and CDR2: SGHNT, YYREEE (reference sequence). Trimming stripped 0 bases from V and 2 bases from J, with 5 bases between. This CDR3 has 13 amino acids. The CDR3 sequence is CASSLESNYGYTF. CDR3 sequence (DNA): TGTGCCAGCAGCTTGGAGTCAAACTATGGCTACACCTTC.

The chain combines TRBV5-5 with TRBJ2-3, with 9 bases aligning to TRBD2. V trimming: 0 bases; J trimming: 7 bases; junction bases outside the gene matches: 6. Germline CDR1 and CDR2: SGHKS and YYEKEE (reference sequence). CDR3 length: 15 residues. In DNA, the CDR3 is TGTGCCAGCAGCTTGGTTGGAGCGGGGGGAAATACGCAGTATTTT. It codes for CASSLVGAGGNTQYF.

The genes are TRBV2 and TRBJ2-6; either TRBD1 or TRBD2 may fit D (6 bases each). CDR1 is SNHLY and CDR2 is FYNNEI in the germline V gene. V lost 6 bases and J 3 bases, leaving 15 bases between the germline ends. This CDR3 comprises 16 residues. The CDR3, as DNA: TGTGCCAGCAGCACTTCCGGGGGCAGTGGGGCCAACGTCCTGACTTTC. It translates to CASSTSGGSGANVLTF.

The V and J genes are TRBV9 and TRBJ1-1, with D uncertain. CDR3 length: 13 residues. Between the trimmed V and J ends, which lost 0 bases and 9 bases, there was a span of 12 bases. Germline CDR1 is SGDLS and CDR2 is YYNGEE. CDR3 residues: CASSVAETQQAFF. The CDR3 DNA reads TGTGCCAGCAGCGTAGCTGAGACCCAACAAGCTTTCTTT.

This rearrangement joins TRBV5-1 to TRBJ2-1; 12 bases fit TRBD2. CDR3 length: 17 residues. With V trimmed by 3 bases and J by 5 bases, 9 bases remained unmatched. Germline V CDR1 and CDR2: SGHRS, YFSETQ. Written as DNA, the CDR3 is TGCGCCAGCAGCTATAGTCTAGCGGGGGGGTTAAACAATGAGCAGTTCTTC. It codes for CASSYSLAGGLNNEQFF.

The chain combines TRBV7-9 with TRBJ2-1, with 9 bases matching TRBD1. The ends lost 6 bases at V and 6 bases at J; junction bases unmatched: 9. The CDR3 contains 15 residues. Germline V gene sequence: CDR1 SEHNR, CDR2 FQNEAQ (reference sequence). This CDR3 reads CASSYSGQGINEQFF. The CDR3 DNA sequence: TGTGCCAGCAGTTATTCGGGACAGGGCATCAATGAGCAGTTCTTC.

This clone came up once. V and J are TRBV30 and TRBJ2-4; D gene unclear. V was shortened by 4 bases and J by 0 bases, with 10 bases between the two germline ends. This CDR3 has 14 amino acids. Germline V CDR1 and CDR2: GTSNPN, SVGIG (reference sequence). The CDR3 nucleotides are TGTGCCTGGACCACCCTGCTAGCCAAAAACATTCAGTACTTC. Translating it yields CAWTTLLAKNIQYF.